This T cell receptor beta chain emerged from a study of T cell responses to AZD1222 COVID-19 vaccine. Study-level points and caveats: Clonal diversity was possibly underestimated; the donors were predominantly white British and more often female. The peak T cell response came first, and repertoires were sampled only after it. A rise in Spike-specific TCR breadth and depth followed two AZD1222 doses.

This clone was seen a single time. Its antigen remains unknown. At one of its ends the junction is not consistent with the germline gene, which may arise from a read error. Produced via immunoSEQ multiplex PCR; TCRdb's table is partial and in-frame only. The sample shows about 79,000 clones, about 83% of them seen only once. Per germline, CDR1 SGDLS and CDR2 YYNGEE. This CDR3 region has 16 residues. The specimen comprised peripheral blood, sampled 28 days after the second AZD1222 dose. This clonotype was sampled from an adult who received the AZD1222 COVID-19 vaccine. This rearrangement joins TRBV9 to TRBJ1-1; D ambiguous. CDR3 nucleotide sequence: TGTGCCAGCAGCGTAATGGGAATTCCACCTTTGAATGACCAAACCTTT. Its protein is CASSVMGIPPLNDQTF.